The 10 T cell receptor beta chains below were found in one sample sequenced in a study of shared clonotypes between healthy human individuals (TCRdb year 2020). Libraries were constructed by the immunoSEQ multiplex PCR assay. TCRdb mirrors the immuneACCESS table, restricted to in-frame sequences. Some clones are absent from its copies; in checked studies, under half trace to an unresolved V gene, and the reason for the others is unknown. The sample data list over a million clones, and roughly 96% of these were observed just once. The top ten clones comprise roughly 1.1% of the sample. Input material: naive CD4+ T cells sorted from blood. Sample cell subset or site, as interpreted from the label and publication: CD45RA+ positively selected. Source of these receptors: a man aged 30 to 45 in good health.

V is TRBV18 and J is TRBJ1-4; D call uncertain. V dropped 3 bases and J dropped 5 bases, with 13 bases sitting between them. Germline CDR1 and CDR2: KGHSH and LQKENI. This CDR3 contains 15 residues. The CDR3 nucleotides read TGTGCCAGCTCACCTATTCCATCGGGAAATGAAAAACTGTTTTTT. It codes for CASSPIPSGNEKLFF.

The V gene is TRBV4-3, the J gene TRBJ1-1; no firm D call. The V end was cut by 4 bases, the J end by 0 bases, with 9 bases between. Germline V lookup: CDR1 LGHNA, CDR2 YSLEER. The CDR3 is 14 residues long. The CDR3 region has the DNA TGCGCCAGCAGCCCCAGACTTTTGAACACTGAAGCTTTCTTT. This encodes CASSPRLLNTEAFF.

The CDR3 sequence is CAISEGSFGNQPQHF. CDR3 sequence (DNA): TGTGCCATCAGTGAGGGAAGCTTTGGCAATCAGCCCCAGCATTTT. The chain joins TRBV10-3 to TRBJ1-5; D not certain. The V end lost 2 bases, the J end lost 2 bases, and 10 bases lay between the germline ends. This CDR3 spans 15 amino acids. Per the germline V gene, CDR1 is ENHRY and CDR2 is SYGVKD.

Details on this clone: The same CDR3 can be traced to other DNA sequences in this sample. This chain connects TRBV5-6 to TRBJ2-7; D gene unclear. Trimming stripped 0 bases from V and 1 base from J, with 5 bases between. CDR3 length equals 13 residues. Germline V gene sequence: CDR1 SGHDT, CDR2 YYEEEE. The CDR3 DNA sequence: TGTGCCAGCAGCTTGGCGACATCCTACGAGCAGTACTTC. Its translation: CASSLATSYEQYF.

The gene calls are TRBV7-9 and TRBJ2-2; 8 nucleotides match TRBD1. The V and J ends lost 5 bases and 6 bases, in that order; junction bases with no gene match: 8. The CDR3 length is 15 residues. Per germline, CDR1 SEHNR and CDR2 FQNEAQ (reference sequence). Here the CDR3 reads CASSEGTGWSGELFF. The CDR3 nucleotides are TGTGCCAGCAGCGAAGGGACAGGTTGGTCCGGGGAGCTGTTTTTT.

For this clone: The junction differs from germline at one of its ends, possibly a read error. The chain carries TRBV28 and TRBJ2-7; D is undetermined. Per the germline V gene, CDR1 is MDHEN and CDR2 is SYDVKM. The CDR3 sequence is 13 residues long. The CDR3 region is CASSPSLMLYLDF. The CDR3 nucleotides are TGTGCCAGCAGCCCCTCACTCATGCTATACTTAGACTTC.

The V and J genes are TRBV15 and TRBJ1-1; D remains ambiguous. The germline V and J ends were trimmed by 5 bases and 0 bases, with 16 bases remaining between them. CDR3 length: 16 amino acids. Germline-derived CDR1 and CDR2 are LNHNV and YYDKDF (reference sequence). CDR3 nucleotide sequence: TGTGCCACCAGCCAGAGACTAGGAGTCCTGAACACTGAAGCTTTCTTT. Its protein product is CATSQRLGVLNTEAFF.

The J gene is TRBJ2-7, the V gene TRBV27; unclear D gene. Trimming removed 1 base from V and 3 bases from J, with 16 bases in between. Germline V lookup: CDR1 MNHEY, CDR2 SMNVEV (reference sequence). The CDR3 loop spans 16 amino acids. CDR3 bases: TGTGCCAGCAGTTTATTAAGGAACCCCCCCGGCTACGAGCAGTACTTC. Its translation: CASSLLRNPPGYEQYF.

This clone was seen only once. The chain carries TRBV7-9 and TRBJ2-6; unclear D gene. V was clipped by 7 bases and J by 4 bases, with 8 bases between them. The CDR3 is 13 residues long. Per the germline V gene, CDR1 is SEHNR and CDR2 is FQNEAQ (reference sequence). The CDR3 DNA reads as TGTGCCAGCAAAAGTCCCGGGGCCAACGTCCTGACTTTC. Protein sequence: CASKSPGANVLTF.

This chain links TRBV10-2 with TRBJ2-1, with D uncertain. Trimming pared 8 bases from V and 4 bases from J, leaving 15 bases between. The CDR3 extends over 14 amino acids. The V gene's germline CDR1 is WSHSY and CDR2 SAAADI. CDR3 DNA sequence: TGCGCCAGCCAAGTTAGCTTCAATTACAATGAGCAGTTCTTC. This gives the protein CASQVSFNYNEQFF.